The T cell receptor (beta chain) under discussion was sequenced for a study of shared clonotypes between healthy human individuals. Remarks on this clone: Antigen: not known.

Data came from immunoSEQ multiplex PCR; TCRdb stores just in-frame clones and leaves some out. Found here are about 2.3 million clones, just over 90% of them singletons; the top ten hold under 0.45%. General observations from the study: Of the naive CD4 clonotypes, around 4.8% were shared across several donors.

V shed 0 bases, J shed 6 bases, and the junction held 5 bases outside the gene matches. Germline V lookup: CDR1 SGHRS, CDR2 YFSETQ. The CDR3 is 15 amino acids. The specimen was naive CD4+ T cells from PBMCs. As to subset: CD45RA+ positively selected. The receptor's source is a man in his late teens or twenties in good health. Some clones in this sample may be carry-over from other donors' samples. The gene calls are TRBV5-1 and TRBJ1-4; 7 nucleotides line up with TRBD1. Here the CDR3 reads CASSLVAGGDEKLFF. In DNA, the CDR3 is TGCGCCAGCAGCTTGGTAGCAGGGGGGGATGAAAAACTGTTTTTT.